These T cell receptor beta chains were read from a single sample in a study of T cell responses to AZD1222 COVID-19 vaccine. The assay was immunoSEQ multiplex PCR, and TCRdb's table has in-frame clones only and misses some. The table has 120,000 or so clones, roughly 91% seen once. The sample consisted of peripheral blood, taken 28 days after the second AZD1222 dose. All receptors derive from an adult who received the AZD1222 COVID-19 vaccine. Each CDR3 is given with its conserved first and last residue. D genes are given only for firm matches. The size of a clone is reported for some rows only, either as once, few or many, or as a class for expanded clones.

J	size	D	V	DNA	CDR3
TRBJ1-1	.	.	TRBV5-1	TGCGCCAGCAGCTCGGTAGGGGTCATAGGAGCTTTCTTT	CASSSVGVIGAFF
TRBJ2-4	.	TRBD2	TRBV12-5	TGTGCTAGTGCTGAGACTAGCGGGTTAGCCAAAAACATTCAGTACTTC	CASAETSGLAKNIQYF
TRBJ1-3	.	.	TRBV19	TGTGCCAGCCTACAGGTCGCCGGAAACACCATATATTTT	CASLQVAGNTIYF
TRBJ2-1	.	TRBD1	TRBV13	TGTGCCAGCAGCCCCGAAGGGGGCGAGTCCTACAATGAGCAGTTCTTC	CASSPEGGESYNEQFF
TRBJ1-5	.	TRBD1	TRBV7-2	TGTGCCAGCAGCAGGGGACAGGGTCCCAATCAGCCCCAGCATTTT	CASSRGQGPNQPQHF
TRBJ1-1	.	TRBD1	TRBV29-1	TGCAGCGTCCCCAGGGGGGGACAGCCTAACACTGAAGCTTTCTTT	CSVPRGGQPNTEAFF
TRBJ1-1	.	.	TRBV6-5	TGTGCCAGCAGTCGGGGGGAACCCTTTTTCGCTGAAGCTTTCTTT	CASSRGEPFFAEAFF
TRBJ2-7	once	.	TRBV19	TGTGCCAGCAAGATGAATTCGGGGGAGCAGTACTTC	CASKMNSGEQYF
TRBJ1-1	.	.	TRBV2	TGTGCCAGCAGTGGGGTCCCAATCATGTCAGGGGCGGCCACTGAAGCTTTCTTT	CASSGVPIMSGAATEAFF
TRBJ2-1	.	.	TRBV7-9	TGTGCCAGCAGCTTAGTCCCGACCGAGAAGAACAATGAGCAGTTCTTC	CASSLVPTEKNNEQFF
TRBJ2-4	once	.	TRBV12-3/TRBV12-4	TGTGCCAGCAGCCCCGCGGGCTTGGACATTCAGTACTTC	CASSPAGLDIQYF
TRBJ1-6	.	.	TRBV4-1	TGCGCCAGCAGCCAAGAAAGAACCGCTTCCTGGGGCAATTCACCCCTCCACTTT	CASSQERTASWGNSPLHF
TRBJ1-3	.	TRBD1	TRBV6-5	TGTGCCAGCAGCCAGGGACAGGGTGGCGGAAACACCATATATTTT	CASSQGQGGGNTIYF
TRBJ1-1	.	TRBD1	TRBV29-1	TGCAGCGTCCTGGGCGGGACAGGGGGCCGCACTGAAGCTTTCTTT	CSVLGGTGGRTEAFF
TRBJ1-5	once	.	TRBV5-6	TGTGCCAGCAGCTTGGCGGGGGGGGATCAGCCCCAGCATTTT	CASSLAGGDQPQHF
TRBJ2-5	.	TRBD2	TRBV15	TGTGCCACCAGTAGAAGCGGGGGCTGGGAGACCCAGTACTTC	CATSRSGGWETQYF
TRBJ1-5	.	.	TRBV16	TGTGCCAGCAGCCAATCGGTCAACCTCAATCAGCCCCAGCATTTT	CASSQSVNLNQPQHF
TRBJ1-1	.	.	TRBV11-2	TGTGCCAGCAGCCCCTGGACCCCTTTGGGAACTGAAGCTTTCTTT	CASSPWTPLGTEAFF
TRBJ1-6	.	TRBD1	TRBV9	TGTGCCAGCAGCGCCTTGACAGGGAGGAATTCACCCCTCCACTTT	CASSALTGRNSPLHF
TRBJ1-5	.	.	TRBV15	TGTGCCACCCAAAGGGGCGTCAATCAGCCCCAGCATTTT	CATQRGVNQPQHF
TRBJ1-1	few	.	TRBV10-2	TGCGCCAGCCTTGGGGGGAACACTGAAGCTTTCTTT	CASLGGNTEAFF
TRBJ1-1	.	.	TRBV7-9	TGTGCCAGCAGCTTAGCCGACGTACCCATGAACACTGAAGCTTTCTTT	CASSLADVPMNTEAFF
TRBJ1-5	.	TRBD1	TRBV7-7	TGTGCTAGCAGCTTAATTATTCTTGTTCCGGGGACAGTTAGCAATCAGCCCCAGCATTTT	CASSLIILVPGTVSNQPQHF
TRBJ1-1	once	TRBD1	TRBV5-5	TGTGCCAGCAGCTTTCAGACAGGGGTAATGACTGAAGCTTTCTTT	CASSFQTGVMTEAFF
TRBJ2-7	few	.	TRBV5-1	TGCGCCAGCAGCTTTTTAGCTGGGTCGGGGCAGTACTTC	CASSFLAGSGQYF
TRBJ2-3	.	TRBD1	TRBV2	TGTGCCAGCAGAATAAGGGGGCAAGGAGATACGCAGTATTTT	CASRIRGQGDTQYF
TRBJ2-5	.	.	TRBV19	TGTGCCAGTAGGCTAACCGGGACTCACCAAGAGACCCAGTACTTC	CASRLTGTHQETQYF
TRBJ2-2	.	.	TRBV10-3	TGTGCCATCAGTCCTGCGAGAGGGGGCACCGGGGAGCTGTTTTTT	CAISPARGGTGELFF
TRBJ1-2	.	.	TRBV27	TGTGCCAGCAGTTTTGCAGTTAACTATGGCTACACCTTC	CASSFAVNYGYTF
TRBJ2-2	.	TRBD2	TRBV11-2	TGTGCCAGCAGCTTCGGGGGGGCTAACACCGGGGAGCTGTTTTTT	CASSFGGANTGELFF
TRBJ1-6	.	.	TRBV2	TGTGCCAGCAGTGTCGGGAAGGGTTTGGACAGTACCAATTCACCCCTCCACTTT	CASSVGKGLDSTNSPLHF
TRBJ1-1	.	TRBD1	TRBV29-1	TGCAGCGTTGCTGGGACAGGGGGCACTGAAGCTTTCTTT	CSVAGTGGTEAFF
TRBJ2-7	.	TRBD2	TRBV6-2/TRBV6-3	TGTGCCAGCAGTCAATGGGGAGGGAACTCCTACGAGCAGTACTTC	CASSQWGGNSYEQYF
TRBJ1-1	.	TRBD1	TRBV2	TGTGCCAGCAGGGGAGGACAGGGTAGGACTGAAGCTTTCTTT	CASRGGQGRTEAFF
TRBJ1-5	.	.	TRBV12-3/TRBV12-4	TGTGCCAGCAGCCGAAGCCTAAATCAGCCCCAGCATTTT	CASSRSLNQPQHF